This T cell receptor beta chain was sequenced for a study of cytomegalovirus exposure and HLA in healthy donors. With respect to this clone: Its cognate antigen is unknown.

Amplification used 60 Vbeta primers and 13 Jbeta primers. In the original workflow: As a later analysis found, there were 80 million or so unique TCR beta chains, of which roughly 11 million were shared. The data were produced by immunoSEQ multiplex PCR, yet TCRdb's version contains in-frame clones alone and is incomplete. That table supplies the V and J calls and clone size; D and trimming were determined from the DNA. The table shows fewer than 110,000 clones, with about 77% occurring only once. Broader study findings: There were some public TCRs occurring in many donors, but most TCR sequences were rare. Sequencing depth across donors, presence/absence analyses assumed, was roughly uniform.

The receptor's source is a woman younger than 35 in good health and CMV-seropositive. Sequenced: PBMCs.

The CDR3, as DNA: TGTGCCAGCAGTTACGGAGTAGCGGGGGCCCAAGAGACCCAGTACTTC. Translating it yields CASSYGVAGAQETQYF. The chain carries TRBV6-5 and TRBJ2-5; 9 positions agree with TRBD2. The CDR3 is 16 amino acids. CDR1 and CDR2 (germline): MNHEY, SVGAGI. Trimming at V came to 2 bases and at J to 1 base, leaving 5 bases not matched to a gene.